This T cell receptor (beta chain) was sequenced in a study of identifying expanded T cells in peripheral blood. Regarding this clone: Its antigen is unidentified.

Method: immunoSEQ multiplex PCR; TCRdb's copy keeps in-frame clones and lacks some. The data contain about 130,000 clones, approximately 86% of them seen just once; the ten biggest clones take up 7.5% to 8.5%. No infections or other immune events were documented during collection. Germline V lookup: CDR1 MNHNS, CDR2 SASEGT. V lost 2 bases, J lost 8 bases, and 10 bases lay in between. This CDR3 region has 14 residues. Whole-study results and caveats: Across healthy donors, higher total template counts meant significantly greater approximately 2-week count variance. Approximately 1.1 clones differed between technical replicates, versus around 16 and 19 over time.

Sequencing input: blood. The sequence was collected from a person aged 18-70 years in good health. The chain links TRBV6-1 to TRBJ1-6; D not resolved. The CDR3 nucleotides read TGTGCCAGCAGTGAATTTGCTGAACATTCACCCCTCCACTTT. It translates to CASSEFAEHSPLHF.